This passage covers 18 T cell receptor beta chains from one sample sequenced in a study of T-cell memory formation after mild COVID-19. Each CDR3 protein is one row after TCRdb ran MiXCR on the 5' RACE reads. The sample records roughly 99,000 distinct CDR3 sequences, 14% being singletons. The sample comprised PBMCs or a T cell subset sorted from them (not recorded which). Receptors originate from a man aged 18-30 years who had mild COVID-19 (a few samples of this study predate the infection). Cell type and time point are not known.

J is TRBJ1-4 and V is TRBV5-1; D might be TRBD1 (6 bases). This CDR3 has 14 amino acids. Trimming took off 4 bases at V and 7 bases at J, with 14 bases between the two ends. Looked up from germline, CDR1 is SGHRS and CDR2 is YFSETQ. The CDR3 sequence is CASSPGVGFEKLFF. As DNA, the CDR3 is TGCGCCAGCAGCCCAGGGGTCGGATTTGAAAAACTGTTTTTT. Supplemented by reference TRBV5-1 and TRBJ1-4, the full variable domain reads KAGVTQTPRYLIKTRGQQVTLSCSPISGHRSVSWYQQTPGQGLQFLFEYFSETQRNKGNFPGRFSGRQFSNSRSEMNVSTLELGDSALYLCASSPGVGFEKLFFGSGTQLSVL.

This clonotype has only a few counts. This rearrangement joins TRBV9 to TRBJ2-5, with 9 bases that match TRBD1. The CDR3 has 17 residues. Looked up from germline, CDR1 is SGDLS and CDR2 is YYNGEE. V lost 3 bases and J lost 5; bases outside the gene matches: 14. The CDR3 DNA follows: TGTGCCAGCAGCGACCGACCGGGACAGGGATTTTCCGAGACCCAGTACTTC. It codes for CASSDRPGQGFSETQYF.

There are many counts of this clonotype. The gene calls are TRBV7-2 and TRBJ1-6, with D uncertain. CDR1 is SGHTA, CDR2 FQGNSA, per germline. The V end lost 5 bases, the J end lost 5 bases, and 7 bases lay between the germline ends. CDR3 length: 13 amino acids. The CDR3 here is CASSDWNNSPLHF. Written as DNA, the CDR3 is TGTGCCAGCAGCGACTGGAATAATTCACCCCTCCACTTT.

The gene calls are TRBV6-5 and TRBJ2-1, with 9 bases aligning to TRBD1. CDR1 MNHEY and CDR2 SVGAGI come from the germline V gene. Trimming took 6 bases from V and 4 from J; bases not matched to a gene: 7. The CDR3 extends over 15 amino acids. CDR3 amino acids: CASRQTGGVYNEQFF. CDR3 DNA sequence: TGTGCCAGCAGGCAGACAGGGGGAGTTTACAATGAGCAGTTCTTC.

This clonotype was seen at least ten times. The CDR3 protein is CSVELETQYF. Here the CDR3 DNA reads TGCAGCGTGGAGCTAGAGACCCAGTACTTC. This sequence joins TRBV29-1 and TRBJ2-5; no reliable D call. CDR1 is SQVTM, CDR2 ANQGSEA, per germline. The CDR3 is made up of 10 amino acids. Trimming stripped 6 bases from V and 4 bases from J, with 6 bases between.

This clonotype has ten or more counts. The rearrangement joins TRBV4-3 to TRBJ1-1; D remains ambiguous. V was shortened by 6 bases and J by 0 bases, with 8 bases between the two germline ends. CDR1 is LGHNA, CDR2 YSLEER, per germline. CDR3 size: 13 residues. In nucleotides, the CDR3 is TGCGCCAGCAGGCTACAACTGAACACTGAAGCTTTCTTT. Protein product: CASRLQLNTEAFF.

In this sample, this clonotype turned up a few times. This rearrangement joins TRBV5-1 to TRBJ1-2; 8 nucleotides agree with TRBD1. The V segment lost 3 bases and the J segment 7 bases; nucleotides outside the gene matches: 14. In germline, CDR1 is SGHRS, CDR2 YFSETQ. This CDR3 region has 16 residues. DNA for the CDR3: TGCGCCAGCAGCTCCCGGGACAGGTCCAATTTCGGTGGCTACACCTTC. It encodes CASSSRDRSNFGGYTF.

This clonotype was counted a few times. The J gene is TRBJ2-2, the V gene TRBV4-3; tentative D call: TRBD2 (7 bases). V lost 0 bases, J lost 4 bases, and 12 bases lay in between. Germline lookup yields CDR1 LGHNA and CDR2 YSLEER. The CDR3 consists of 16 residues. CDR3 amino acids: CASSQDAGAFTGELFF. Here the CDR3 DNA reads TGCGCCAGCAGCCAAGATGCGGGGGCTTTCACCGGGGAGCTGTTTTTT.

This clonotype was observed a few times. This chain uses TRBV4-2 with TRBJ2-5, with no clear D. Germline CDR1 reads LGHNA; CDR2 reads YNFKEQ. This CDR3 has 14 residues. Trimming pared 0 bases from V and 5 bases from J, leaving 10 bases between. CDR3 DNA: TGTGCCAGCAGCCAAGAAGGATGGCGGGAGACCCAGTACTTC. Protein sequence: CASSQEGWRETQYF.

This clonotype was counted between two and nine times. V usage is TRBV27 and J usage is TRBJ2-3, with a possible D match to TRBD2 (5 bases). This CDR3 spans 13 amino acids. Trimming took off 3 bases at V and 7 bases at J, with 11 bases between the two ends. From germline, CDR1 is MNHEY and CDR2 SMNVEV (reference sequence). The CDR3 sequence is CASSFAGVNTQYF. Written as DNA, the CDR3 is TGTGCCAGCAGTTTCGCCGGGGTAAATACGCAGTATTTT.

The chain carries TRBV5-1 and TRBJ1-4; D unclear. The CDR3 covers 15 residues. Trimming left V 4 bases short and J 0 bases short, with 10 bases between. Germline V gives CDR1 SGHRS, CDR2 YFSETQ. CDR3 amino acids: CASSPRPATNEKLFF. Written as DNA, the CDR3 is TGCGCCAGCAGCCCCCGGCCAGCAACTAATGAAAAACTGTTTTTT.

The rearrangement joins TRBV20-1 to TRBJ2-5; TRBD1 agrees at 9 bases. J lost 4 bases, V lost 6 bases, and 12 bases had no gene match. The CDR3 runs 15 residues. Germline loops: CDR1 DFQATT, CDR2 SNEGSKA (reference sequence). CDR3 DNA sequence: TGCAGTGCCCCGGATCGGGACAGGGATTTAGAGACCCAGTACTTC. This encodes CSAPDRDRDLETQYF.

This clonotype showed up just a few times. This chain connects TRBV7-9 to TRBJ2-7, with a weak D call TRBD2 (6 bases). The V end lost 4 bases, the J end lost 2 bases, and 18 bases lay between the germline ends. The CDR3 has 16 residues. Germline CDR1 is SEHNR and CDR2 is FQNEAQ (reference sequence). CDR3 sequence: CASSSGGATAAYEQYF. CDR3 DNA sequence: TGTGCCAGCAGCTCCGGGGGAGCGACAGCCGCCTACGAGCAGTACTTC.

A few counts support this clonotype. Here the CDR3 reads CASSSGQGYNEQFF. The CDR3 nucleotides read TGTGCCAGCAGTTCTGGACAGGGTTACAATGAGCAGTTCTTC. The gene calls are TRBV5-6 and TRBJ2-1; TRBD1 matches at 8 bases. Germline assignment: CDR1 SGHDT and CDR2 YYEEEE. V lost 5 bases to trimming and J lost 4 bases; unmatched junction nucleotides: 5. The CDR3 length is 14 residues. The full variable domain, in which reference TRBV5-6 and TRBJ2-1 provide the parts outside the CDR3, is DAGVTQSPTHLIKTRGQQVTLRCSPKSGHDTVSWYQQALGQGPQFIFQYYEEEERQRGNFPDRFSGHQFPNYSSELNVNALLLGDSALYLCASSSGQGYNEQFFGPGTRLTVL.

The rearrangement joins TRBV12-3 or TRBV12-4 to TRBJ2-2; 7 bases agree with TRBD1. The CDR3 has 14 residues. V gave up 5 bases and J gave up 1 base; unmatched junction bases: 1. CDR3 residues: CASSGTENTGELFF. CDR3 nucleotide sequence: TGTGCCAGCAGTGGGACAGAGAACACCGGGGAGCTGTTTTTT.

This clonotype was seen many times. The genes are TRBV5-1 and TRBJ1-1; D remains ambiguous. Per germline, CDR1 SGHRS and CDR2 YFSETQ. The CDR3 has 13 amino acids. The ends were cut back, 2 bases at V and 4 bases at J, with 9 bases in the middle. Here the CDR3 DNA reads TGCGCCAGCAGCTTAGGGTCTGTCACTGAAGCTTTCTTT. It specifies CASSLGSVTEAFF. The whole variable domain, remainder taken from reference TRBV5-1 and TRBJ1-1, is KAGVTQTPRYLIKTRGQQVTLSCSPISGHRSVSWYQQTPGQGLQFLFEYFSETQRNKGNFPGRFSGRQFSNSRSEMNVSTLELGDSALYLCASSLGSVTEAFFGQGTRLTVV.

The V and J genes are TRBV5-6 and TRBJ2-2; D is undetermined. With 2 bases removed from V and 6 bases from J, the gap between germline ends came to 5 bases. CDR1 and CDR2 from the germline V gene are SGHDT and YYEEEE. The CDR3 has 12 amino acids. The CDR3 protein is CASSFSSGELFF. The CDR3 coding sequence is TGTGCCAGCAGCTTTAGTTCCGGGGAGCTGTTTTTT.

This chain connects TRBV6-1 to TRBJ2-5; 13 bases map to TRBD2. The CDR3 has 15 amino acids. Trimming at V came to 4 bases and at J to 4 bases, leaving 3 bases not matched to a gene. The V gene's germline CDR1 is MNHNS and CDR2 SASEGT. DNA of the CDR3: TGTGCCAGCAGTGCACTAGCGGGGGGGCCAGAGACCCAGTACTTC. This codes for CASSALAGGPETQYF.